The 32 T cell receptor beta chains below all came from one sample that was sequenced in a study of blood T cell repertoires in COVID-19. Clones were read by immunoSEQ multiplex PCR, and TCRdb kept only the in-frame ones, dropping some. The data show around 440,000 clones, with 70% to 90% seen just once and roughly 13% held by the top ten. The specimen sequenced was peripheral blood. The receptors were gathered from a woman aged 45-60 years with COVID-19, enrolled during active disease.

This chain uses TRBV3-1 (or the pseudogene TRBV3-2) with TRBJ2-2; the D is unclear. The CDR3 runs to 13 residues. Germline V gene lookup returns CDR1 LGHDT and CDR2 YNNKEL (reference sequence). Trimming took 1 base from V and 5 from J, leaving 5 bases between them. The CDR3 sequence is CASSQVKTGELFF. Written as DNA, the CDR3 is TGTGCCAGCAGCCAAGTTAAAACCGGGGAGCTGTTTTTT.

The rearrangement links TRBV3-1 (or the pseudogene TRBV3-2) to TRBJ1-1; D might be TRBD1 (5 bases). Germline CDR1 and CDR2: LGHDT and YNNKEL (reference sequence). The V end was cut by 4 bases, the J end by 3 bases, with 12 bases between. The CDR3 extends over 14 amino acids. CDR3 sequence reads: CASSLQEGDTEAFF. The CDR3 coding sequence is TGTGCCAGCAGCCTTCAGGAAGGGGACACTGAAGCTTTCTTT.

CDR3 sequence: CASSLTGGATEAFF. Here the CDR3 DNA reads TGTGCCAGCAGCTTAACAGGGGGGGCCACTGAAGCTTTCTTT. The chain carries TRBV5-6 and TRBJ1-1, with TRBD1 identical over 8 bases. Germline assignment: CDR1 SGHDT and CDR2 YYEEEE. V dropped 2 bases and J dropped 4; count of bases not matched to a gene: 4. The CDR3 is made up of 14 amino acids.

The V and J genes are TRBV18 and TRBJ1-6; possibly TRBD1 for D (6 bases). Trimming stripped 3 bases from V and 14 bases from J, with 20 bases between. The germline CDR1 and CDR2 sequences are KGHSH and LQKENI. The CDR3 length is 15 residues. The CDR3 DNA reads TGTGCCAGCTCACCCCGACCGGCTAAGGGGGGGTCCCTCCACTTT. Protein: CASSPRPAKGGSLHF.

The chain recombines TRBV28 with TRBJ1-5, with TRBD1 as a possible D gene (6 bases). Looked up from germline, CDR1 is MDHEN and CDR2 is SYDVKM. The CDR3 length is 14 residues. Trimming removed 5 bases at V and 5 bases at J, with 13 bases between. The CDR3 DNA sequence: TGTGCCAGCAGTACAGACAGGTGGTATCAGCCCCAGCATTTT. It specifies CASSTDRWYQPQHF. Looking up the rest from reference TRBV28 and TRBJ1-5 gives the full variable domain: DVKVTQSSRYLVKRTGEKVFLECVQDMDHENMFWYRQDPGLGLRLIYFSYDVKMKEKGDIPEGYSVSREKKERFSLILESASTNQTSMYLCASSTDRWYQPQHFGDGTRLSIL.

The rearrangement links TRBV10-3 to TRBJ1-3; D call uncertain. The V end was cut by 8 bases, the J end by 0 bases, with 8 bases between. Per germline, CDR1 ENHRY and CDR2 SYGVKD. The CDR3 sequence is 13 residues long. CDR3 sequence: CAIRRGSGNTIYF. CDR3 in DNA: TGTGCCATCCGCCGGGGCTCTGGAAACACCATATATTTT.

The V gene is TRBV28, the J gene TRBJ2-7; D may be TRBD2 (5 bases). Germline CDR1 is MDHEN and CDR2 is SYDVKM. V lost 5 bases and J lost 4, with 15 bases in between. The CDR3 spans 14 residues. DNA for the CDR3: TGTGCCAGCAGTGATCTAGCCTTAAATTACGAGCAGTACTTC. As protein: CASSDLALNYEQYF. The whole variable domain, filled in from reference TRBV28 and TRBJ2-7, reads DVKVTQSSRYLVKRTGEKVFLECVQDMDHENMFWYRQDPGLGLRLIYFSYDVKMKEKGDIPEGYSVSREKKERFSLILESASTNQTSMYLCASSDLALNYEQYFGPGTRLTVT.

A single count supports this clone. The rearrangement links TRBV3-1 (or the pseudogene TRBV3-2) to TRBJ1-3; D not resolved. CDR1 is LGHDT, CDR2 YNNKEL, per germline (reference sequence). V lost 4 bases and J lost 4, with 14 bases in between. The CDR3 covers 15 residues. The CDR3 reads CASSLISVSGNTIYF. The CDR3 region has the DNA TGTGCCAGCAGCCTAATCTCGGTTAGCGGAAACACCATATATTTT.

The chain uses TRBV6-1 and TRBJ2-1, with TRBD2 matching over 9 bases. CDR1 is MNHNS and CDR2 is SASEGT in the germline V gene. The CDR3 has 16 amino acids. Germline trimming cut 0 bases from V and 7 bases from J; bases unmatched to any gene: 7. CDR3 in amino acids: CASSEAGLAGSNEQFF. The CDR3 DNA is TGTGCCAGCAGTGAAGCAGGGCTAGCGGGGAGTAATGAGCAGTTCTTC.

The V call is TRBV9, the J call TRBJ1-1; D perhaps matches TRBD1 (6 bases). V lost 2 bases and J lost 4, with 12 bases in between. This CDR3 contains 14 residues. The V gene's germline CDR1 is SGDLS and CDR2 YYNGEE. The CDR3 reads CASSVGGGSTEAFF. The CDR3 coding sequence is TGTGCCAGCAGCGTGGGAGGGGGAAGCACTGAAGCTTTCTTT.

This clone came up a few times. The rearrangement uses TRBV7-9 and TRBJ2-3; D is ambiguous. This CDR3 is 14 amino acids long. Trimming removed 1 base at V and 1 base at J, with 6 bases between. Germline-derived CDR1 and CDR2 are SEHNR and FQNEAQ (reference sequence). CDR3 nucleotides: TGTGCCAGCAGCTTAGAGCTCCGCACAGATACGCAGTATTTT. It translates to CASSLELRTDTQYF.

The CDR3 here is CSARRGISNTEAFF. CDR3 coding DNA: TGCAGCGCTAGAAGGGGGATTTCGAACACTGAAGCTTTCTTT. The chain employs TRBV29-1 and TRBJ1-1; tentative D call: TRBD1 (6 bases). Germline values: CDR1 SQVTM, CDR2 ANQGSEA. The CDR3 loop spans 14 amino acids. The V gene lost 7 bases and the J gene lost 1 base, with 16 bases spanning the gap.

V is TRBV4-1 and J is TRBJ1-2; possibly TRBD1 for D (5 bases). This CDR3 has 17 residues. Trimming removed 0 bases at V and 4 bases at J, with 18 bases between. Germline CDR1 reads MGHRA; CDR2 reads YSYEKL. The CDR3 is CASSQDHSQGRIYGYTF. The CDR3 DNA is TGCGCCAGCAGCCAAGACCACTCGCAGGGCAGGATCTATGGCTACACCTTC.

This clone appeared a single time. This chain links TRBV2 with TRBJ1-6; D ambiguous. V lost 0 bases to trimming and J lost 7 bases, with 19 bases between them. This CDR3 has 18 residues. Germline CDR1 is SNHLY and CDR2 is FYNNEI. In DNA, the CDR3 is TGTGCCAGCAGTGAAGCCAAGAAGGAGTACGCGAGAAATTCACCCCTCCACTTT. Its protein product is CASSEAKKEYARNSPLHF.

This clone appeared once. This chain uses TRBV5-5 with TRBJ2-1, with 10 nucleotides matching TRBD1. V lost 1 base, J lost 4 bases, and 2 bases stayed unmatched. This CDR3 is 15 amino acids long. CDR1 and CDR2 from the germline V gene are SGHKS and YYEKEE (reference sequence). The DNA for the CDR3 is TGTGCCAGCAGCTTGTGGGACAGGGGATACAATGAGCAGTTCTTC. Encoded protein: CASSLWDRGYNEQFF.

The chain couples TRBV27 to TRBJ1-1; D is possibly TRBD1 (6 bases). The germline CDR1 and CDR2 sequences are MNHEY and SMNVEV (reference sequence). This CDR3 spans 14 amino acids. Trimming removed 6 bases at V and 1 base at J, with 12 bases between. The CDR3 sequence is CASRYSGENTEAFF. Here the CDR3 DNA reads TGTGCCAGCAGATATTCAGGGGAGAACACTGAAGCTTTCTTT.

The chain has TRBV12-3 or TRBV12-4 and TRBJ2-2, with D tentatively TRBD1 (5 bases). The ends were cut back, 5 bases at V and 9 bases at J, with 7 bases in the middle. This CDR3 contains 11 residues. The CDR3 loop is CASSQGRELFF. The CDR3 DNA is TGTGCCAGCAGTCAGGGTAGGGAGCTGTTTTTT.

The V gene is TRBV11-1, the J gene TRBJ2-1, with TRBD1 identical over 10 bases. CDR3 length: 13 amino acids. Germline V gene lookup returns CDR1 SGHAT and CDR2 FQDESV (reference sequence). The J segment lost 8 bases and the V segment lost 3 bases, leaving 1 base of the junction unmatched. CDR3 residues: CASSFDRGHEQFF. The CDR3 region has the DNA TGTGCCAGCAGCTTTGACAGGGGGCATGAGCAGTTCTTC.

This clone showed up just once. The chain has TRBV6-2 or TRBV6-3 and TRBJ1-6, with D possibly matching TRBD1 (5 bases). Germline V gene sequence: CDR1 MNHEY, CDR2 SVGEGT. V dropped 0 bases and J dropped 10 bases, with 10 bases sitting between them. This CDR3 region has 14 residues. The CDR3 DNA reads as TGTGCCAGCAGTTACTCTGGTACAGGATCACCCCTCCACTTT. Protein sequence: CASSYSGTGSPLHF.

V usage is TRBV12-5 and J usage is TRBJ1-1; D unclear. Trimming stripped 6 bases from V and 1 base from J, with 12 bases between. Germline CDR1 LGHNT, CDR2 FRNRAP. The CDR3 totals 14 residues. The CDR3 loop is CASGHRDPNTEAFF. The CDR3 bases are TGTGCTAGTGGCCACCGGGATCCGAACACTGAAGCTTTCTTT. The whole variable domain, remainder taken from reference TRBV12-5 and TRBJ1-1, is DARVTQTPRHKVTEMGQEVTMRCQPILGHNTVFWYRQTMMQGLELLAYFRNRAPLDDSGMPKDRFSAEMPDATLATLKIQPSEPRDSAVYFCASGHRDPNTEAFFGQGTRLTVV.

This rearrangement joins TRBV27 to TRBJ1-1; no clear D. This CDR3 has 14 amino acids. Germline CDR1 MNHEY, CDR2 SMNVEV (reference sequence). Trimming removed 2 bases at V and 5 bases at J, with 12 bases between. The CDR3 nucleotides are TGTGCCAGCAGTTTAATCCCGGGAGGGACTGAAGCTTTCTTT. Its translation: CASSLIPGGTEAFF.

The CDR3 coding sequence is TGTGCCAGCAGCTCGTGGCAGGAAAGCCAGCCCCAGCATTTT. It is translated as CASSSWQESQPQHF. The chain combines TRBV7-9 with TRBJ1-5; no firm D call. Trimming removed 4 bases from V and 7 bases from J, with 14 bases in between. CDR3 length: 14 residues. CDR1 is SEHNR and CDR2 is FQNEAQ in the germline V gene (reference sequence).

The V gene is TRBV6-6, the J gene TRBJ2-3; 8 positions agree with TRBD1. Germline V lookup: CDR1 MNHNY, CDR2 SVGAGI (reference sequence). J was trimmed by 3 bases and V by 4 bases; bases with no gene match: 3. CDR3 size: 14 residues. For the CDR3, the DNA is TGTGCCAGCAGTTTCAGGGGGCAAACAGATACGCAGTATTTT. Its translation: CASSFRGQTDTQYF.

The chain links TRBV5-1 to TRBJ2-1, with 11 bases aligning to TRBD1. V was pared by 0 bases and J by 1 base, with 15 bases of the junction left unmatched. This CDR3 is 21 amino acids long. Germline CDR1 SGHRS, CDR2 YFSETQ. CDR3 protein: CASSLDTDRDRGARSYNEQFF. In nucleotides, the CDR3 is TGCGCCAGCAGCTTGGATACGGACCGGGACAGGGGGGCGAGGTCCTACAATGAGCAGTTCTTC.

In the case of this clone: The junction differs from germline at one of its ends, possibly a read error. The chain employs TRBV10-3 and TRBJ2-1, with D unclear. CDR1 is ENHRY and CDR2 is SYGVKD in the germline V gene. This CDR3 is 15 amino acids long. The chain's CDR3 is CASSAQTDSYNEQFF. DNA of the CDR3: TGTGCCAGCAGTGCCCAGACTGACTCCTACAATGAGCAGTTCTTC.

The V gene is TRBV7-6, the J gene TRBJ1-2; a weak D match, TRBD1 (5 bases). V was pared by 2 bases and J by 7 bases, with 23 bases between. Germline V gene data show CDR1 as SGHVS and CDR2 as FNYEAQ. The CDR3 has 17 residues. In nucleotides, the CDR3 is TGTGCCAGCAGCTTACGTGGGTCCGGGGGTGGGTTAAGTGGCTACACCTTC. Translating it yields CASSLRGSGGGLSGYTF.

The chain carries TRBV5-1 and TRBJ2-1; TRBD2 matches at 13 bases. Germline CDR1 reads SGHRS; CDR2 reads YFSETQ. This CDR3 contains 18 residues. Unmatched junction bases numbered 7, after V lost 4 bases and J lost 0 bases. CDR3 residues: CASSPTSGGPSSYNEQFF. The CDR3 DNA follows: TGCGCCAGCAGCCCGACTAGCGGGGGGCCGAGCTCCTACAATGAGCAGTTCTTC.

This chain joins TRBV19 and TRBJ1-2, with D maybe TRBD1 (5 bases). Germline V gene lookup returns CDR1 LNHDA and CDR2 SQIVND (reference sequence). This CDR3 comprises 14 residues. V was shortened by 5 bases and J by 2 bases, with 12 bases between the two germline ends. CDR3 sequence reads: CASSGGRGNYGYTF. The CDR3 nucleotides read TGTGCCAGTAGTGGGGGACGGGGGAACTATGGCTACACCTTC.

The chain combines TRBV6-2 or TRBV6-3 with TRBJ1-2; D might be TRBD1 (5 bases). Germline V CDR1 and CDR2: MNHEY, SVGEGT. The CDR3 runs 15 residues. V lost 2 bases and J lost 4, with 14 bases in between. The CDR3 protein is CASSYGVLGGYGYTF. The CDR3 DNA reads TGTGCCAGCAGTTACGGCGTCCTCGGGGGCTATGGCTACACCTTC.

V and J are TRBV5-1 and TRBJ2-2; 8 bases agree with TRBD2. The CDR3 covers 16 residues. CDR1 and CDR2 (germline): SGHRS, YFSETQ. V lost 2 bases and J lost 3; bases outside the gene matches: 6. The CDR3, as DNA: TGCGCCAGCAGCTTAGGTGCGGGACTAGACACCGGGGAGCTGTTTTTT. It specifies CASSLGAGLDTGELFF.

Concerning this clone: Other nucleotide sequences from this sample produce the same CDR3. The chain combines TRBV5-1 with TRBJ1-4; tentatively, D is TRBD1 (5 bases). The CDR3 sequence is 13 residues long. Germline CDR1 reads SGHRS; CDR2 reads YFSETQ. Trimming left V 6 bases short and J 0 bases short, with 6 bases between. CDR3 in amino acids: CASTTATNEKLFF. CDR3 DNA sequence: TGCGCCAGCACGACAGCAACTAATGAAAAACTGTTTTTT.

The V call is TRBV15, the J call TRBJ2-1, with 12 bases fitting TRBD2. Germline assignment: CDR1 LNHNV and CDR2 YYDKDF (reference sequence). V dropped 3 bases and J dropped 12; count of bases not matched to a gene: 15. The CDR3 length is 17 residues. CDR3 DNA sequence: TGTGCCACCAGCAGTCCTTCTCAACTAGCGGGGGGCCCGGGGCAGTTCTTC. Its protein is CATSSPSQLAGGPGQFF.